This record looks at one T cell receptor beta chain sequence and its context. This specimen comes from a study of blood T cell repertoires in COVID-19. Background on the study: Acute-phase and convalescent COVID-19 samples originated in the United States, Italy and Spain.

The method was immunoSEQ multiplex PCR; TCRdb's version includes in-frame clones alone and lacks a portion of them. The sample includes roughly 110,000 clones, nearly 90% of them seen just once. Trimming left V 4 bases short and J 4 bases short, with 11 bases between. The CDR3 has 13 amino acids. Germline values: CDR1 SGHRS, CDR2 YFSETQ. This chain joins TRBV5-1 and TRBJ2-5; D might be TRBD1 (6 bases). The source is a woman in her seventies who had recovered from COVID-19. The sequenced sample was peripheral blood. As DNA, the CDR3 is TGCGCCAGCAGCCTTGAGGGGGTAGAGACCCAGTACTTC. Amino acids: CASSLEGVETQYF.